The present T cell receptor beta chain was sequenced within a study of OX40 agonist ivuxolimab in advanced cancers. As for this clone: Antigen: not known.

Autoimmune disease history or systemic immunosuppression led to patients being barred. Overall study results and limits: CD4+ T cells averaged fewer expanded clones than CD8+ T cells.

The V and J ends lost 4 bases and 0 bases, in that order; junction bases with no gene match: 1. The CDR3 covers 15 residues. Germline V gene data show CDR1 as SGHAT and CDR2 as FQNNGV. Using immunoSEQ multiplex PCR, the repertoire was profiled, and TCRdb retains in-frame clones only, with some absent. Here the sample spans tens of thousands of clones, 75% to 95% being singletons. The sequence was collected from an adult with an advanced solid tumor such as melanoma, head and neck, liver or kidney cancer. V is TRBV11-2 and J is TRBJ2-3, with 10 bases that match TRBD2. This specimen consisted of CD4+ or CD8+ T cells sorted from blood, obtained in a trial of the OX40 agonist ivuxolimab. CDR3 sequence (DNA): TGTGCCAGCAGCTGGACTAGCGGAAGCACAGATACGCAGTATTTT. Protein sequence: CASSWTSGSTDTQYF. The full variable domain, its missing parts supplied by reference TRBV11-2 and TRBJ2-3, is EAGVAQSPRYKIIEKRQSVAFWCNPISGHATLYWYQQILGQGPKLLIQFQNNGVVDDSQLPKDRFSAERLKGVDSTLKIQPAKLEDSAVYLCASSWTSGSTDTQYFGPGTRLTVL.